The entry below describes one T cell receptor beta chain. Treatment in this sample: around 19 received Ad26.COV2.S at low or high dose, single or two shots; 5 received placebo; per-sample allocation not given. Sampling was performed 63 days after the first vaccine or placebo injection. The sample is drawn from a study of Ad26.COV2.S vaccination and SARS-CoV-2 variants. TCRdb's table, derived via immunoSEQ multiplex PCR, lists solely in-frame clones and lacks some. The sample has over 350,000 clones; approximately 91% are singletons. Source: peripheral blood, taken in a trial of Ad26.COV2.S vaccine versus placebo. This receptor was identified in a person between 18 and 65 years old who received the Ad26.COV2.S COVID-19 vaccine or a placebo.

CDR3 sequence reads: CASIVGGGADTQYF. CDR3 in DNA: TGTGCCAGCATCGTTGGCGGGGGGGCAGATACGCAGTATTTT. The genes are TRBV6-5 and TRBJ2-3; 9 bases map to TRBD2. The CDR3 extends over 14 amino acids. The V and J ends lost 7 bases and 4 bases, in that order; junction bases with no gene match: 6. CDR1 and CDR2 from the germline V gene are MNHEY and SVGAGI.